The 15 T cell receptor beta chains below all came from one sample that was sequenced in a study of CDR3 diversity in severe acne. Each CDR3 protein gets one entry after TCRdb re-called the PCR reads with MiXCR. Of almost 85,000 distinct CDR3 sequences listed, over 40% were seen once; the top ten hold 14%. The sample comprised blood. These receptors were obtained from a male donor in good health, without acne.

About this clonotype: Possible read error: a much larger clone is one base away. This chain links TRBV4-1 with TRBJ1-4; D uncertain. The CDR3 contains 16 residues. Germline CDR1 is MGHRA and CDR2 is YSYEKL. CDR3 coding DNA: TGCGTCAGCAGCCAAGGCCCCGGGGTGACTAATGAAAAACTGTTTTTT. This encodes CVSSQGPGVTNEKLFF.

The chain recombines TRBV10-1 with TRBJ1-5, with D possibly matching TRBD1 (5 bases). This CDR3 is built from 13 residues. CDR1 is WNHNN and CDR2 is SYGVQD in the germline V gene (reference sequence). V was trimmed by 5 bases and J by 11 bases, leaving 16 bases between them. The CDR3: CASSPAGQETQHF. DNA for the CDR3: TGCGCCAGCAGTCCAGCGGGGCAAGAGACCCAGCATTTT.

In this sample, this clonotype turned up many times. J is TRBJ1-5 and V is TRBV27, with D tentatively TRBD1 (5 bases). Deletions cut 3 bases from V and 4 bases from J, with 13 bases between. The CDR3 runs 15 residues. The germline gives CDR1 MNHEY, CDR2 SMNVEV (reference sequence). This CDR3 is CASSFGGAQNQPQHF. CDR3 sequence (DNA): TGTGCCAGCAGTTTTGGCGGGGCCCAAAATCAGCCCCAGCATTTT.

The chain has TRBV20-1 and TRBJ1-2, with D tentatively TRBD1 (5 bases). Germline CDR1 DFQATT, CDR2 SNEGSKA (reference sequence). The CDR3 is made up of 13 amino acids. CDR3 amino acids: CSTRDWANYGYTF. The CDR3 DNA reads as TGCAGCACCAGGGATTGGGCTAACTATGGCTACACCTTC.

For this clonotype: This CDR3 fails to terminate in the conserved phenylalanine or tryptophan, so it likely reflects a read error. The DNA is left out, because the CDR3 cannot be placed on it with certainty; the CDR3 is given as TCRdb lists it. The chain couples TRBV20-1 to TRBJ2-7; the table's D call, TRBD1, has no DNA check behind it. Termini included, the CDR3 measures 8 amino acids. Per the germline V gene, CDR1 is DFQATT and CDR2 is SNEGSKA (reference sequence). CDR3 sequence reads: CSASGQAY.

The V and J genes are TRBV20-1 and TRBJ2-7, with 9 bases lining up with TRBD1. This CDR3 is built from 13 residues. The ends lost 6 bases at V and 3 bases at J; junction bases unmatched: 6. Germline CDR1 is DFQATT and CDR2 is SNEGSKA (reference sequence). CDR3 nucleotides: TGCAGTGCGAATGGACAGGGGAACTACGAGCAGTACTTC. This gives the protein CSANGQGNYEQYF.

V gene TRBV5-4 combines with J gene TRBJ2-5, with TRBD1 identical over 7 bases. J was trimmed by 5 bases and V by 5 bases; bases with no gene match: 3. CDR1 and CDR2 from the germline V gene are SGHNT and YYREEE (reference sequence). The CDR3 is 12 amino acids. CDR3 in DNA: TGTGCCAGCAGTTACAGGGGCGAGACCCAGTACTTC. This codes for CASSYRGETQYF.

The rearrangement joins TRBV5-5 to TRBJ2-1; D is tentatively TRBD1 or TRBD2 (6 bases each). CDR1 is SGHKS, CDR2 YYEKEE, per germline (reference sequence). Trimming shortened V by 0 bases and J by 1 base, and 11 bases separated the two germline ends. The CDR3 extends over 16 amino acids. The CDR3 protein is CASSLEGGRSYNEQFF. The CDR3 DNA is TGTGCCAGCAGCTTGGAAGGGGGGAGGTCCTACAATGAGCAGTTCTTC.

This clonotype was found many times. The chain uses TRBV5-8 and TRBJ2-3; 7 bases match TRBD2. Germline assignment: CDR1 SGHTS and CDR2 YDEGEE. The ends lost 4 bases at V and 4 bases at J; junction bases unmatched: 3. This CDR3 comprises 13 residues. CDR3 bases: TGTGCCAGCAGCGCGCTAGCGGCAGATACGCAGTATTTT. Translated: CASSALAADTQYF.

The genes are TRBV10-3 and TRBJ2-7; D gene unclear. Germline CDR1 ENHRY, CDR2 SYGVKD. Trimming shortened V by 2 bases and J by 7 bases, and 12 bases separated the two germline ends. The CDR3 runs 13 residues. CDR3 nucleotides: TGTGCCATCAGTGAGGACTCTCCCGGTGAGCAGTACTTC. Translated: CAISEDSPGEQYF.

The chain couples TRBV4-1 to TRBJ1-5; a possible D gene is TRBD1 (5 bases). V shed 4 bases and J shed 8 bases, with 15 bases lying between them. The germline CDR1 and CDR2 sequences are MGHRA and YSYEKL. The CDR3 runs 14 residues. The DNA of the CDR3 is TGCGCCAGCAGCCTCGGCGGGGGTTTGGAGCCCCAGCATTTT. Translated, it gives CASSLGGGLEPQHF.

As to this clonotype: Because it lacks the conserved phenylalanine or tryptophan at the end, this CDR3 is likely a read error. V and J are TRBV19 and TRBJ2-1; 9 nucleotides line up with TRBD2. Germline CDR1 and CDR2: LNHDA and SQIVND (reference sequence). V was pared by 3 bases and J by 0 bases, with 9 bases of the junction left unmatched. The CDR3 spans 18 residues. CDR3 residues: CASSIVSGSASSYNEQFR. The CDR3 DNA reads TGTGCCAGTAGTATTGTTAGCGGGAGCGCCAGCTCCTACAATGAGCAGTTCAGA.

The chain couples TRBV6-5 to TRBJ1-2, with a weak D call TRBD1 (5 bases). This CDR3 is built from 12 residues. Germline V CDR1 and CDR2: MNHEY, SVGAGI. Trimming took 6 bases from V and 4 from J, leaving 9 bases between them. For the CDR3, the DNA is TGTGCCAGCAGCAGGGACCGCTATGGCTACACCTTC. As protein: CASSRDRYGYTF.

This clonotype occurred a few times. The V call is TRBV7-6, the J call TRBJ2-7, with TRBD1 identical over 7 bases. Germline V gene sequence: CDR1 SGHVS, CDR2 FNYEAQ. This CDR3 is built from 13 residues. With 5 bases clipped from V and 2 bases from J, the junction kept 3 bases outside the gene matches. CDR3 in amino acids: CASSRGPAYEQYF. The DNA of the CDR3 is TGTGCCAGCAGCAGGGGGCCTGCCTACGAGCAGTACTTC.

The rearrangement joins TRBV19 to TRBJ2-7, with 13 bases aligning to TRBD2. CDR1 is LNHDA, CDR2 SQIVND, per germline (reference sequence). The CDR3 loop spans 15 amino acids. V trimming: 3 bases; J trimming: 6 bases; junction bases outside the gene matches: 5. The CDR3 sequence is CASSIGTSGNLEQYF. CDR3 DNA: TGTGCCAGTAGTATCGGGACTAGCGGGAATCTCGAGCAGTACTTC.